This T cell receptor (beta chain) emerged from a study of sequential checkpoint blockade in melanoma. Study-wide background: Patients were randomized 1:1 to nivolumab-then-ipilimumab or ipilimumab-then-nivolumab first-line.

TCRdb keeps only in-frame clones here, not all; method: immunoSEQ multiplex PCR. The data contain tens of thousands of clones, roughly 80% of them singletons. V was shortened by 1 base and J by 1 base, with 5 bases between the two germline ends. CDR1 and CDR2 (germline): SGHTA, FQGNSA. This CDR3 has 13 residues. Treatment noted: randomized to nivolumab then ipilimumab (arm A) or the reverse (arm B). Sorted cells were live CD3+CD8+, lacking CD19 and CD56, from PBMCs. The sample was CD8+ T cells sorted from blood (inferred from file names), taken from a patient given nivolumab and ipilimumab in sequence. The chain combines TRBV7-2 with TRBJ2-7; D unclear. This sequence originates from a human donor with melanoma. The CDR3 region is CASSLVSSYEQYF. In DNA, the CDR3 is TGTGCCAGCAGCTTAGTTTCGTCCTACGAGCAGTACTTC.